These T cell receptor beta chains were read from a single sample in a study of blood T cells in healthy people across ages. A single record per CDR3 protein comes from TCRdb applying MiXCR to the 5' RACE reads. The data contain about 650,000 distinct CDR3 sequences, roughly 32% of them singletons. Source material: blood. The receptors come from a woman aged 80 or over in good health. The CDR3 runs from the conserved cysteine through the conserved F or W. The D gene is left open where the match is weak. Clone size appears in some rows only: once, few, many, or a class for an expanded clone.

J gene | CDR3 length | clone size | V gene | D gene | CDR3 protein | CDR3 DNA
TRBJ1-4 | 15 | - | TRBV2 | - | CASSEAGGSNEKLFF | TGTGCCAGCAGTGAAGCAGGAGGGTCCAATGAAAAACTGTTTTTT
TRBJ2-7 | 16 | many | TRBV24-1 | - | CATSDSSDPSSYEQYF | TGTGCCACCAGTGATTCATCGGACCCTAGCTCCTACGAGCAGTACTTC
TRBJ2-7 | 13 | few | TRBV27 | - | CASSFKREGEQYF | TGTGCCAGCAGTTTTAAAAGGGAAGGAGAGCAGTACTTC
TRBJ2-1 | 18 | many | TRBV6-5 | - | CASSYSGVAANFYNEQFF | TGTGCCAGCAGTTACTCGGGGGTAGCGGCTAACTTTTACAATGAGCAGTTCTTC
TRBJ2-7 | 10 | many | TRBV5-1 | - | CASRSYEQYF | TGCGCCAGCAGGTCCTACGAGCAGTACTTC
TRBJ2-1 | 15 | - | TRBV6-2/TRBV6-3 | - | CASTNRDSYHNEQFF | TGTGCCAGCACCAACCGGGACTCGTACCACAATGAGCAGTTCTTC
TRBJ2-3 | 14 | - | TRBV7-2 | - | CASSAGRRTDTQYF | TGTGCCAGCAGCGCAGGACGGCGCACAGATACGCAGTATTTT
TRBJ2-3 | 15 | many | TRBV9 | - | CASSAKTIRADTQYF | TGTGCCAGCAGCGCCAAAACGATCAGGGCAGATACGCAGTATTTT
TRBJ2-7 | 14 | - | TRBV7-9 | - | CASSSLLGPYEQYF | TGTGCCAGCAGCTCCCTCCTAGGGCCCTACGAGCAGTACTTC
TRBJ1-1 | 14 | few | TRBV27 | TRBD1 | CASSTGGGVPEAFF | TGTGCCAGCAGTACAGGGGGCGGTGTCCCTGAAGCTTTCTTT
TRBJ2-3 | 14 | many | TRBV9 | - | CASSAANREGTQYF | TGTGCCAGCAGCGCCGCCAACAGGGAAGGTACGCAGTATTTT
TRBJ2-1 | 14 | many | TRBV7-3 | TRBD2 | CASSRGDTYNEQFF | TGTGCCAGTTCACGGGGGGATACCTACAATGAGCAGTTCTTC